This TCR beta chain was captured by sequencing in a study of identical twins. This clonotype was observed a few times. TCRdb ran MiXCR on the 5' RACE reads and lists one entry per CDR3 protein. This table holds approximately 700,000 distinct CDR3 sequences, 18% found once. Germline V lookup: CDR1 DFQATT, CDR2 SNEGSKA (reference sequence). The CDR3 runs to 14 residues. Trimming removed 3 bases from V and 3 bases from J, with 15 bases in between. The sample was also reused in another study, on T cells expressing NK-cell markers.

The TCR sequence derives from a woman aged 18-35 years in good health. The sequenced material came from PBMCs. The chain recombines TRBV20-1 with TRBJ2-7, with a weak D call TRBD1 (6 bases). CDR3 coding DNA: TGCAGTGCTAGTCTCAGGGGATTCTTCTACGAGCAGTACTTC. It is translated as CSASLRGFFYEQYF.